This entry is about one T cell receptor beta chain. Germline loops: CDR1 MDHEN, CDR2 SYDVKM. V was cut by 6 bases and J by 0 bases, with 9 bases left in between. The CDR3 extends over 15 amino acids. These data belong to a study of blood T cell repertoires in COVID-19. For the study at large: The samples span acute and convalescent COVID-19 from the United States, Italy and Spain. T cells, B-cell-depleted T cells, or PBMCs supplied cDNA or gDNA.

Assay used: immunoSEQ multiplex PCR; TCRdb lists only in-frame clones, some missing. The sample carries under 200,000 clones, roughly 87% recorded once. Sequenced material: peripheral blood. The sequence was obtained from a woman aged 55-69 years who had recovered from COVID-19. This chain joins TRBV28 and TRBJ2-6, with D possibly TRBD2 on 6 matching bases. The CDR3 loop is CASSTGASGANVLTF. The DNA for the CDR3 is TGTGCCAGCAGCACGGGAGCCTCTGGGGCCAACGTCCTGACTTTC.